This is a list of T cell receptor beta chains from one sample in a study of cytomegalovirus exposure and HLA in healthy donors. Clones were read by immunoSEQ multiplex PCR, and TCRdb kept only the in-frame ones, dropping some. Here the sample spans around 150,000 clones, 73% being singletons. Sample: PBMCs. These receptors all stem from a human donor in good health. The CDR3 runs from the conserved cysteine through the conserved F or W. Clone size is stated in some rows and not others, as once, few, many or a class when expanded.

>TRBV20-1|.
CSADRRETQYF
>TRBV2|few
CASRGGLAGPGELFF
>TRBV6-1|.
CASTTSYGYTF
>TRBV21-1|once
CASSIKGVPDTQYF
>TRBV2|few
CASSEQGFEQYF
>TRBV5-1|once
CASSGSRGTGELFF
>TRBV28|few
CASSRHRLPPYEQYF
>TRBV10-2|.
CASSEGAYSNEKLFF
>TRBV9|.
CASSVAYEQYF
>TRBV5-4|.
CASSPVPGGRYEQYF
>TRBV4-2|.
CASSQTRQAHPYEQYF
>TRBV19|.
CASSRGLAGTDTQYF
>TRBV11-3|few
CASSLGWREAPDTQYF